These 9 T cell receptor beta chains were sequenced from one sample in a study of shared clonotypes between healthy human individuals. TCRdb's table, derived via immunoSEQ multiplex PCR, lists solely in-frame clones and lacks some. The data show over 1.5 million clones, 95% to 99% seen once. Sequencing input: naive CD4+ T cells sorted from blood. Subset here: CD45RA+ positively selected. These receptors all come from a man under 40 in good health.

V usage is TRBV2 and J usage is TRBJ2-1; D is perhaps TRBD1 or TRBD2 (6 bases each). The CDR3 contains 14 residues. Trimming shortened V by 11 bases and J by 8 bases, and 22 bases separated the two germline ends. Germline V lookup: CDR1 SNHLY, CDR2 FYNNEI. CDR3 DNA: TGTGCCGGACGGGTGGGGGGCTTCTCCTATGAGCAGTTCTTC. Its translation is CAGRVGGFSYEQFF.

The rearrangement links TRBV7-2 to TRBJ2-3; 10 bases align to TRBD1. Germline V gives CDR1 SGHTA, CDR2 FQGNSA. The CDR3 totals 16 residues. The J segment lost 6 bases and the V segment lost 0 bases, leaving 6 bases of the junction unmatched. As DNA, the CDR3 is TGTGCCAGCAGCTTAGCCGGGACAGGGGCGGGGGATACGCAGTATTTT. Translated: CASSLAGTGAGDTQYF.

The chain couples TRBV5-6 to TRBJ2-1, with D possibly TRBD1 on 5 matching bases. In germline, CDR1 is SGHDT, CDR2 YYEEEE. The V end lost 0 bases, the J end lost 9 bases, and 13 bases lay between the germline ends. The CDR3 consists of 14 residues. The CDR3 protein is CASSLVGRAAEQFF. The CDR3 bases are TGTGCCAGCAGCTTGGTCGGCAGGGCGGCTGAGCAGTTCTTC. Looking up the rest from reference TRBV5-6 and TRBJ2-1 gives the full variable domain: DAGVTQSPTHLIKTRGQQVTLRCSPKSGHDTVSWYQQALGQGPQFIFQYYEEEERQRGNFPDRFSGHQFPNYSSELNVNALLLGDSALYLCASSLVGRAAEQFFGPGTRLTVL.

CDR3 bases: TGTGCCAGTAGTATTTCGAAGGACTATGGCTACACCTTC. It codes for CASSISKDYGYTF. The chain links TRBV19 to TRBJ1-2; no clear D. CDR3 size: 13 residues. Trimming removed 3 bases at V and 3 bases at J, with 8 bases between. CDR1 is LNHDA, CDR2 SQIVND, per germline (reference sequence).

This sequence joins TRBV7-9 and TRBJ1-5; TRBD1 matches 8 bases. CDR3 length equals 13 residues. V lost 5 bases and J lost 6; bases outside the gene matches: 3. Per germline, CDR1 SEHNR and CDR2 FQNEAQ (reference sequence). CDR3 DNA sequence: TGTGCCAGCAGCCAGGGGGCCGGTCAGCCCCAGCATTTT. It yields the protein CASSQGAGQPQHF.

The rearrangement links TRBV18 to TRBJ2-7; tentative D call: TRBD2 (6 bases). V shed 0 bases and J shed 3 bases, with 12 bases lying between them. Looked up from germline, CDR1 is KGHSH and CDR2 is LQKENI. The CDR3 consists of 15 residues. DNA of the CDR3: TGTGCCAGCTCACCACCGAGGCCCGGGGGCTACGAGCAGTACTTC. Its translation: CASSPPRPGGYEQYF.

With regard to this clone: At the DNA level, this CDR3 is encoded by other sequences in the same sample as well. This chain connects TRBV2 to TRBJ1-1; D may be TRBD1 (5 bases). The CDR3 sequence is 13 residues long. Deletions cut 2 bases from V and 1 base from J, with 5 bases between. Germline CDR1 is SNHLY and CDR2 is FYNNEI. The CDR3 loop reads CASSEQGNTEAFF. The CDR3 DNA reads as TGTGCCAGCAGTGAACAGGGGAACACTGAAGCTTTCTTT.

The chain links TRBV5-1 to TRBJ2-7; 7 bases map to TRBD1. Per germline, CDR1 SGHRS and CDR2 YFSETQ. The CDR3 length is 15 residues. With V trimmed by 5 bases and J by 0 bases, 8 bases remained unmatched. The CDR3 sequence is CASRSAGTASYEQYF. DNA for the CDR3: TGCGCCAGCAGGTCTGCCGGGACAGCCTCCTACGAGCAGTACTTC.

This chain links TRBV28 with TRBJ1-2; a weak D match, TRBD1 (6 bases). Germline CDR1 reads MDHEN; CDR2 reads SYDVKM. There are 14 residues in the CDR3. V gave up 6 bases and J gave up 7 bases, with 18 bases separating them. CDR3 sequence reads: CASRPVGGLSGYTF. The CDR3 DNA is TGTGCCAGCAGGCCGGTTGGGGGCCTAAGTGGCTACACCTTC.